This is a list of T cell receptor beta chains from one sample in a study of T cells in narcolepsy. Profiling relied on immunoSEQ multiplex PCR, and the TCRdb table lists in-frame clones only, not all of them. The profile covers about 15,000 clones, with roughly 87% appearing a single time and more than 35% taken by the ten largest. The material sequenced was memory (CD45RA-) CD4+ T cells from blood. All receptors derive from a human donor in good health. Each CDR3 is given with its conserved first and last residue. The D gene is left open where the match is weak. Expanded clones are given a class, and other clones once, few, many or no size at all.

v_call	clone_size	d_call	cdr3_length	j_call	cdr3_aa	cdr3_nt
TRBV4-2	NA	NA	13	TRBJ2-7	CASSQRSGDEQYF	TGTGCCAGCAGCCAACGGTCGGGGGACGAGCAGTACTTC
TRBV5-1	NA	NA	15	TRBJ2-7	CASSLDRETTYEQYF	TGCGCCAGCAGCTTGGACAGGGAGACGACCTACGAGCAGTACTTC
TRBV2	NA	TRBD1	13	TRBJ1-1	CASSRDRNTEAFF	TGTGCCAGCAGCCGGGACAGGAACACTGAAGCTTTCTTT
TRBV5-1	NA	NA	16	TRBJ2-7	CASSRLGSGYTYEQYF	TGCGCCAGCAGCCGACTTGGATCGGGTTACACCTACGAGCAGTACTTC
TRBV30	NA	NA	14	TRBJ1-4	CAWSFGQPNEKLFF	TGTGCCTGGAGTTTCGGCCAGCCAAATGAAAAACTGTTTTTT
TRBV6-1	NA	NA	13	TRBJ1-1	CASSTVLGTEAFF	TGTGCCAGCAGTACGGTCCTGGGCACTGAAGCTTTCTTT
TRBV5-1	NA	NA	14	TRBJ2-1	CASSTTQSKEEQFF	TGCGCCAGCAGCACGACCCAGTCGAAGGAAGAGCAGTTCTTC
TRBV7-2	NA	NA	13	TRBJ2-2	CASGVSIPGELFF	TGTGCCAGCGGAGTTTCGATCCCCGGGGAGCTGTTTTTT
TRBV5-1	NA	TRBD1	14	TRBJ1-2	CASSLQGANYGYTF	TGCGCCAGCAGCCTACAGGGGGCGAACTATGGCTACACCTTC
TRBV5-1	NA	TRBD2	16	TRBJ2-1	CASSSTSGGPRNEQFF	TGCGCCAGCAGCTCGACTAGCGGGGGTCCCCGCAATGAGCAGTTCTTC
TRBV20-1	NA	NA	11	TRBJ1-4	CSARVGAGLFF	TGCAGTGCTAGAGTCGGGGCCGGGCTGTTTTTT
TRBV7-2	few	NA	13	TRBJ1-4	CASSLAGYEKLFF	TGTGCCAGCAGCTTAGCGGGGTATGAAAAACTGTTTTTT
TRBV30	NA	NA	13	TRBJ1-2	CAWRPIGTFGYTF	TGTGCCTGGAGGCCCATAGGGACCTTTGGCTACACCTTC
TRBV30	NA	TRBD1	15	TRBJ2-3	CAWSQNRGGTDTQYF	TGTGCCTGGAGTCAAAACAGGGGCGGCACAGATACGCAGTATTTT
TRBV27	NA	NA	14	TRBJ1-3	CASKNTYSGNTIYF	TGTGCCAGCAAGAATACCTACTCTGGAAACACCATATATTTT
TRBV19	NA	TRBD2	16	TRBJ2-3	CASSHPAGGSTDTQYF	TGTGCCAGTAGTCACCCAGCGGGGGGCAGCACAGATACGCAGTATTTT
TRBV6-1	once	NA	16	TRBJ2-6	CAISEKGGPGANVLTF	TGTGCCATCAGTGAAAAGGGGGGGCCCGGGGCCAACGTCCTGACTTTC
TRBV9	NA	TRBD2	15	TRBJ2-5	CASSTGLGELKTQYF	TGTGCCAGCAGCACCGGACTAGGAGAGTTGAAGACCCAGTACTTC
TRBV30	NA	TRBD1	16	TRBJ2-2	CAWSDGDRGWSGELFF	TGTGCCTGGAGCGACGGGGACAGGGGATGGTCCGGGGAGCTGTTTTTT
TRBV18	NA	NA	15	TRBJ2-1	CASSPETGSYNEQFF	TGTGCCAGCTCACCAGAAACAGGGTCCTACAATGAGCAGTTCTTC
TRBV11-2	NA	NA	14	TRBJ1-1	CASSIQGWGAEAFF	TGTGCCAGCAGCATTCAGGGTTGGGGGGCTGAAGCTTTCTTT
TRBV5-4	NA	NA	15	TRBJ2-5	CASSPIRGPQETQYF	TGTGCCAGCAGCCCTATCCGGGGGCCTCAAGAGACCCAGTACTTC
TRBV7-9	NA	NA	13	TRBJ2-5	CASQGGRVETQYF	TGTGCCAGCCAGGGGGGGCGGGTCGAGACCCAGTACTTC
TRBV6-1	NA	NA	10	TRBJ2-7	CASSRYEQYF	TGTGCCAGCAGTCGCTACGAGCAGTACTTC
TRBV18	NA	NA	16	TRBJ2-1	CASSPLRGSSYNEQFF	TGTGCCAGCTCACCACTGAGGGGGAGTTCCTACAATGAGCAGTTCTTC
TRBV30	once	NA	14	TRBJ1-2	CAWNPGHDGYGYTF	TGTGCCTGGAATCCAGGACATGATGGCTATGGCTACACCTTC
TRBV7-9	NA	TRBD1	16	TRBJ2-3	CASSLLGQGSTDTQYF	TGTGCCAGCAGCTTATTGGGACAGGGAAGCACAGATACGCAGTATTTT
TRBV7-6	NA	NA	14	TRBJ1-1	CASSLGGTNTEAFF	TGTGCCAGCAGCTTGGGGGGGACGAACACTGAAGCTTTCTTT
TRBV19	NA	NA	15	TRBJ1-2	CASTLDHQGVGGYTF	TGTGCCAGTACCCTCGACCACCAGGGAGTTGGTGGCTACACCTTC
TRBV5-1	once	NA	15	TRBJ2-1	CASSPALTPGNEQFF	TGCGCCAGCAGCCCGGCTCTTACCCCGGGGAATGAGCAGTTCTTC
TRBV5-4	NA	TRBD1	13	TRBJ2-3	CASSIQGADTQYF	TGTGCCAGCAGCATACAGGGGGCAGATACGCAGTATTTT
TRBV7-9	few	TRBD1	15	TRBJ2-7	CASSGRDRGRDEQYF	TGTGCCAGCAGCGGCCGCGACAGGGGGCGGGACGAGCAGTACTTC
TRBV7-9	NA	NA	14	TRBJ2-1	CASSLYRDNNEQFF	TGTGCCAGCAGCTTATATCGGGACAACAATGAGCAGTTCTTC
TRBV18	NA	NA	14	TRBJ1-1	CASSATPWGTEAFF	TGTGCCAGCTCAGCTACCCCATGGGGCACTGAAGCTTTCTTT
TRBV18	NA	NA	12	TRBJ2-4	CASRRDGNIQYF	TGTGCCAGCCGACGGGACGGAAACATTCAGTACTTC
TRBV5-5	NA	NA	13	TRBJ1-2	CASSLDRNYGYTF	TGTGCCAGCAGCTTGGACAGGAACTATGGCTACACCTTC
TRBV7-2	NA	TRBD1	16	TRBJ1-6	CASSMTLTGMHSPLHF	TGTGCCAGCAGCATGACCTTGACAGGGATGCATTCACCCCTCCACTTT
TRBV25-1	NA	NA	13	TRBJ1-1	CASRETANTEAFF	TGTGCCAGCAGAGAGACAGCGAACACTGAAGCTTTCTTT
TRBV4-3	NA	NA	16	TRBJ2-6	CASSHLRMTGANVLTF	TGCGCCAGCAGCCATCTTAGGATGACTGGGGCCAACGTCCTGACTTTC
TRBV6-1	NA	TRBD1	15	TRBJ2-2	CASSEAGGGTGELFF	TGTGCCAGCAGTGAAGCAGGGGGCGGGACCGGGGAGCTGTTTTTT
TRBV4-2	few	NA	16	TRBJ2-1	CASSPRGSFSANEQFF	TGTGCCAGCAGCCCACGAGGTAGTTTTTCGGCGAATGAGCAGTTCTTC